This T cell receptor (beta chain) is drawn from a study of T cell changes during pregnancy in multiple sclerosis. The table lists this clone with a count of one. The germline V gene has CDR1 SGHVS and CDR2 FNYEAQ. Trimming removed 1 base from V and 3 bases from J, with 7 bases in between. This CDR3 comprises 13 residues. Generated by immunoSEQ multiplex PCR, the TCRdb table keeps only in-frame clones and is missing some. The sample carries around 30,000 clones, about 90% recorded once. The V gene is TRBV7-6, the J gene TRBJ2-7; a possible D gene is TRBD1 (5 bases). Material: CD8+ T cells from peripheral blood mononuclear cells, obtained before pregnancy. This receptor was obtained from a female donor with multiple sclerosis, enrolled in a pregnancy study. The CDR3 region is CASSLGTGYEQYF. CDR3 nucleotide sequence: TGTGCCAGCAGCTTAGGAACAGGCTACGAGCAGTACTTC.